This entry lists 8 T cell receptor beta chains sequenced from one sample in a study of CXCR3-negative and CXCR3-positive naive CD8 T cells. The TRB libraries of cDNA were built by UMI-labeled 5' RACE. TCRdb reprocessed the 5' RACE reads, with one entry per CDR3 protein and no DNA. Its clone listing holds tens of thousands of distinct CDR3 sequences. Sequenced input: naive CXCR3- CD8+ T cells from blood. Subset: CD45RO-CCR7+CD27+CD95- naive CD8+ T cells lacking CXCR3 (TNR3-). The receptors shown here come from a human donor in good health. Some clones in this sample may be carry-over from other donors' samples.

This chain connects TRBV5-1 to TRBJ2-1; TCRdb's D gene call, TRBD2, goes unchecked for lack of DNA. CDR1 is SGHRS and CDR2 is YFSETQ in the germline V gene. This CDR3 comprises 15 residues. CDR3 region: CASSFLTGGDNEQFF.

The CDR3 sequence: CASSLVLNNEQFF. V and J are TRBV12-3 or TRBV12-4 and TRBJ2-1. The CDR3 has 13 residues.

The V gene is TRBV28, the J gene TRBJ2-1; TCRdb reports TRBD2, a call that lacks DNA to check it against. This CDR3 comprises 19 residues. Germline values: CDR1 MDHEN, CDR2 SYDVKM. CDR3 residues: CASSLRHLSLAGGLNEQFF.

V usage is TRBV29-1 and J usage is TRBJ2-5; TCRdb's D call of TRBD2 is untestable without DNA. The CDR3 consists of 15 residues. Germline assignment: CDR1 SQVTM and CDR2 ANQGSEA. CDR3 loop: CSVDRLAGEGETQYF.

The gene calls are TRBV4-1 and TRBJ1-1. The germline V gene encodes CDR1 MGHRA and CDR2 YSYEKL. This CDR3 region has 14 residues. CDR3: CASRPRTVNTEAFF.

The V call is TRBV29-1, the J call TRBJ2-1; TCRdb proposes TRBD2, but this gene call is untestable without DNA. The CDR3 is made up of 14 amino acids. The V gene's germline CDR1 is SQVTM and CDR2 ANQGSEA. This CDR3 reads CSVEVARGSYEQFF.

The rearrangement links TRBV28 to TRBJ2-7; TCRdb selects TRBD2, and the lack of DNA leaves this call unchecked. The CDR3 runs to 16 residues. The germline V gene has CDR1 MDHEN and CDR2 SYDVKM. CDR3 amino acids: CASSLFASGRSYEQYF.

This rearrangement joins TRBV5-6 to TRBJ2-5; TCRdb calls TRBD1, which cannot be checked without DNA. The CDR3 loop spans 16 amino acids. Germline values: CDR1 SGHDT, CDR2 YYEEEE. The CDR3 spells CASSLQQGTGRETQYF.